This is a list of T cell receptor beta chains from one sample in a study of shared clonotypes between healthy human individuals. Some clones are missing from TCRdb's copy, which holds only in-frame ones; the method was immunoSEQ multiplex PCR. Counted here are approximately 1,500,000 clones, around 97% occurring once; the ten biggest clones make up about 1%. The sequenced material came from naive CD4+ T cells sorted from blood. The receptors shown here come from a man aged 25-40 years in good health. The CDR3 runs from the conserved cysteine through the conserved F or W. D genes are given only for firm matches. The size of a clone is reported for some rows only, either as once, few or many, or as a class for expanded clones.

d_call	v_call	clone_size	j_call	cdr3_nt	cdr3_aa
NA	TRBV2	NA	TRBJ2-7	TGTGCCAGCAGAAGAGCAGGGGCAGGAACCTACGAGCAGTACTTC	CASRRAGAGTYEQYF
NA	TRBV5-1	NA	TRBJ1-1	TGCGCCAGCAGCGGGCAGGATAACACTGAAGCTTTCTTT	CASSGQDNTEAFF
NA	TRBV2	NA	TRBJ1-5	TGTGCCAGCAGTGAACCGGGGGTACGCAATCAGCCCCAGCATTTT	CASSEPGVRNQPQHF
NA	TRBV6-1	NA	TRBJ2-5	TGTGCCAGCATGAGGGGATCGGGCGAGACCCAGTACTTC	CASMRGSGETQYF
TRBD1	TRBV7-9	NA	TRBJ2-3	TGTGCCAGCAGCGATGCCAGGGGGCAAGGCAGAGATACGCAGTATTTT	CASSDARGQGRDTQYF
TRBD1	TRBV27	NA	TRBJ2-6	TGTGCCAGCAGTTTTTCACGGGGACAGGGGGCCTCTGGGGCCAACGTCCTGACTTTC	CASSFSRGQGASGANVLTF
TRBD2	TRBV15	NA	TRBJ2-7	TGTGCCACCAGCAGAGAAGGGACTAGCGGATCCTACGAGCAGTACTTC	CATSREGTSGSYEQYF
NA	TRBV11-2	NA	TRBJ2-7	TGTGCCAGCAGCTTGAGTTTCTCCTACGAGCAGTACTTC	CASSLSFSYEQYF
TRBD2	TRBV6-5	NA	TRBJ2-1	TGTGCCAGCAGTTACTCGGCGGGAGGGCCCTGGGGTGAGCAGTTCTTC	CASSYSAGGPWGEQFF
NA	TRBV6-6	NA	TRBJ1-3	TGTGCCAGCAGTTATCCGGGAAGCTCTGGAAACACCATATATTTT	CASSYPGSSGNTIYF
TRBD1	TRBV19	NA	TRBJ2-5	TGTGCCAGTAGTGGGGGACAGGTACAGGAGACCCAGTACTTC	CASSGGQVQETQYF
NA	TRBV18	NA	TRBJ2-2	TGTGCCAGCTCACTGCTACAGGGCGCGAACACCGGGGAGCTGTTTTTT	CASSLLQGANTGELFF
NA	TRBV5-5	NA	TRBJ2-3	TGTGCCAGCAGCACCGGGACTCTAAATACGCAGTATTTT	CASSTGTLNTQYF
NA	TRBV30	NA	TRBJ1-2	TGTGCCTGGAGTGCCATCCGGGGACACCACACCTTC	CAWSAIRGHHTF
TRBD1	TRBV15	NA	TRBJ1-2	TGTGCCACCAGCAGAGGGCCCGTTGGACAGGGGAACTATGGCTACACCTTC	CATSRGPVGQGNYGYTF
NA	TRBV6-6	NA	TRBJ2-2	TGTGCCAGCAGTTACGAACCGGGCAGGAACACCGGGGAGCTGTTTTTT	CASSYEPGRNTGELFF
TRBD2	TRBV28	NA	TRBJ2-3	TGTGCCAGTTGGGGGGCCCTTACACGCCCGGGACTAGCGGGACGTACTAGCACAGATACGCAGTATTTT	CASWGALTRPGLAGRTSTDTQYF
TRBD2	TRBV7-2	NA	TRBJ2-1	TGTGCCAGCAGAACACTAGCGGAACTCTACAATGAGCAGTTCTTC	CASRTLAELYNEQFF
TRBD1	TRBV25-1	NA	TRBJ2-1	TGTGCCAGCAGTGGGGACAGCTACAATGAGCAGTTCTTC	CASSGDSYNEQFF
NA	TRBV18	NA	TRBJ2-7	TGTGCCAGCTCACCAGTCGGGACGGGTTCCTACGAGCAGTACTTC	CASSPVGTGSYEQYF
NA	TRBV21-1	NA	TRBJ2-1	TGTGCCAGCAGCAAGGGACTAGCGGGAGGATTCGAGCAGTTCTTC	CASSKGLAGGFEQFF
TRBD1	TRBV5-5	NA	TRBJ2-1	TGTGCCAGCAGCTTGTCCGGGACAGTAAACAATGAGCAGTTCTTC	CASSLSGTVNNEQFF
TRBD1	TRBV9	once	TRBJ2-2	TGTGCCAGCACAAAGGAAGACAGGGGAGGATTTAACACCGGGGAGCTGTTTTTT	CASTKEDRGGFNTGELFF
TRBD2	TRBV15	NA	TRBJ2-3	TGTGCCACCAGCAGAGCCTTAGGACTAGCGGGAATCCAGCAGTATTTT	CATSRALGLAGIQQYF
NA	TRBV2	few	TRBJ2-2	TGTGCCAGCAGTGAACATACGGGAGTCCCAGACACCGGGGAGCTGTTTTTT	CASSEHTGVPDTGELFF
NA	TRBV7-9	NA	TRBJ2-7	TGTGCCAGCAGCTTATTATCGGACCACGCGGGAAGGAGCGAGCAGTACTTC	CASSLLSDHAGRSEQYF
NA	TRBV19	NA	TRBJ1-1	TGTGCCAGTAGTATCAGGAGAGGAGGCACTGAAGCTTTCTTT	CASSIRRGGTEAFF
NA	TRBV9	NA	TRBJ1-1	TGTGCCAGCAGTAAAACCCAGACAGCCTCGAACACTGAAGCTTTCTTT	CASSKTQTASNTEAFF
TRBD1	TRBV7-9	NA	TRBJ2-1	TGTGCCAGCAGCCGGACCCAGGGGGCACCCGAGGGCAATGAGCAGTTCTTC	CASSRTQGAPEGNEQFF
TRBD1	TRBV13	NA	TRBJ1-2	TGTGCCAGCAGCCGCGGGACAGGGGGAACTAACTATGGCTACACCTTC	CASSRGTGGTNYGYTF
TRBD1	TRBV5-5	NA	TRBJ2-1	TGTGCCAGCAGCCCGGGACAGCGCTCCTACAATGAGCAGTTCTTC	CASSPGQRSYNEQFF
NA	TRBV12-5	NA	TRBJ2-1	TGTGCTAGTGGATACTCACGAGGGAATGAGCAGTTCTTC	CASGYSRGNEQFF
TRBD2	TRBV27	NA	TRBJ2-6	TGTGCCAGCACTAAGTCGGGGGGGGCTTTGGGCTCTGGGGCCAACGTCCTGACTTTC	CASTKSGGALGSGANVLTF
NA	TRBV2	once	TRBJ2-2	TGTGCCGGATCAGCGTTAGGGACCGGGGAGCTGTTTTTT	CAGSALGTGELFF
TRBD2	TRBV2	NA	TRBJ2-1	TGTGCCAGCAATAGGGGACTAGCGGGATCTTCCTACAATGAGCAGTTCTTC	CASNRGLAGSSYNEQFF
TRBD2	TRBV18	NA	TRBJ2-3	TGTGCCAGCTCACAAGGAGCGGGAGGCACAGATACGCAGTATTTT	CASSQGAGGTDTQYF
NA	TRBV2	NA	TRBJ2-3	TGTGCCAGCAGTGAAGTAGGCACCACAGATACGCAGTATTTT	CASSEVGTTDTQYF
TRBD1	TRBV5-1	NA	TRBJ2-7	TGCGCCAGCAGCAAGGACAGGGGCCGGCACGAGCAGTACTTC	CASSKDRGRHEQYF
TRBD2	TRBV9	NA	TRBJ2-5	TGTGCCAGCAGCGTAGAGACTAGCACCCAAGAGACCCAGTACTTC	CASSVETSTQETQYF
NA	TRBV5-1	NA	TRBJ2-3	TGCGCCAGCAGCTTGGAGACAGAAAGAGATACGCAGTATTTT	CASSLETERDTQYF
NA	TRBV5-1	few	TRBJ1-1	TGCGCCAGCAGCTTGGCCCCCTTAAACACTGAAGCTTTCTTT	CASSLAPLNTEAFF
NA	TRBV7-9	NA	TRBJ1-5	TGTGCCAGCAGCTTAGCGGCCGGGGCGCTCAATCAGCCCCAGCATTTT	CASSLAAGALNQPQHF
NA	TRBV27	NA	TRBJ2-1	TGTGCCAGCAGCCAAAAGGTTGGTAGAGGTGAGCAGTTCTTC	CASSQKVGRGEQFF
NA	TRBV5-1	NA	TRBJ1-4	TGCGCCAGCAGCTTAGGGATTGCAACTAATGAAAAACTGTTTTTT	CASSLGIATNEKLFF
TRBD1	TRBV10-3	NA	TRBJ1-2	TGTGCCATCAGCGGAGAGCTGGGACAGACTTATGGCTACACCTTC	CAISGELGQTYGYTF